The 10 T cell receptor beta chains given below trace back to one sample, sequenced in a study of blood T cell repertoires in COVID-19. Sequencing used immunoSEQ multiplex PCR; TCRdb keeps in-frame clones, though not all of them. The sample has 250,000 to 350,000 clones; approximately 90% are singletons. Input material: peripheral blood. These receptor sequences come from a woman in her forties or fifties with COVID-19, enrolled during active disease.

In DNA form, the CDR3 reads TGTGCCAGTAGTCGAGTTCCTAGCGGGACCCCCGAAAACATTCAGTACTTC. Its protein is CASSRVPSGTPENIQYF. The rearrangement uses TRBV19 and TRBJ2-4; TRBD2 aligns across 9 bases. The CDR3 has 17 residues. V trimming: 5 bases; J trimming: 5 bases; junction bases outside the gene matches: 13. Germline assignment: CDR1 LNHDA and CDR2 SQIVND (reference sequence).

This clone showed up just once. CDR3 bases: TGTGCCAGCAGTTACTCGGCAGGGGCGGAGGGCTACACCTTC. It codes for CASSYSAGAEGYTF. The J gene is TRBJ1-2, the V gene TRBV6-2 or TRBV6-3; possibly TRBD1 for D (6 bases). From germline, CDR1 is MNHEY and CDR2 SVGEGT. With 0 bases removed from V and 8 bases from J, the gap between germline ends came to 13 bases. The CDR3 runs 14 residues.

The gene calls are TRBV4-1 and TRBJ1-2; possibly TRBD1 for D (6 bases). The V end lost 0 bases, the J end lost 7 bases, and 15 bases lay between the germline ends. The CDR3 extends over 15 amino acids. The germline gives CDR1 MGHRA, CDR2 YSYEKL. The CDR3: CASSQDSAGALGYTF. Written as DNA, the CDR3 is TGCGCCAGCAGCCAAGATAGCGCAGGGGCCCTTGGCTACACCTTC.

The chain employs TRBV4-1 and TRBJ2-2; 10 nucleotides match TRBD2. From germline, CDR1 is MGHRA and CDR2 YSYEKL. V trimming: 4 bases; J trimming: 4 bases; junction bases outside the gene matches: 15. This CDR3 contains 19 residues. The CDR3 protein is CASSPSTLTSGRRTGELFF. As DNA, the CDR3 is TGCGCCAGCAGCCCCTCGACTCTGACTAGCGGGCGTCGCACCGGGGAGCTGTTTTTT.

V and J are TRBV18 and TRBJ1-3; D possibly corresponds to TRBD1 (6 bases). The CDR3 loop spans 15 amino acids. V was clipped by 1 base and J by 3 bases, with 10 bases between them. CDR1 and CDR2 (germline): KGHSH, LQKENI. The CDR3, as DNA: TGTGCCAGCTCACCACTGGGGACAAGTGGAAACACCATATATTTT. Translation gives CASSPLGTSGNTIYF.

The chain carries TRBV27 and TRBJ2-2; 8 nucleotides align to TRBD1. CDR1 and CDR2 (germline): MNHEY, SMNVEV (reference sequence). V shed 2 bases and J 1 base; nucleotides not matched to a gene: 15. The CDR3 contains 20 residues. CDR3 sequence reads: CASSLLFSPTGTGNTGELFF. As DNA, the CDR3 is TGTGCCAGCAGTTTACTATTCTCCCCCACGGGGACAGGGAACACCGGGGAGCTGTTTTTT.

This chain uses TRBV19 with TRBJ1-2; 7 nucleotides match TRBD1. The CDR3 runs 19 residues. V trimming: 1 base; J trimming: 1 base; junction bases outside the gene matches: 15. CDR1 LNHDA and CDR2 SQIVND come from the germline V gene (reference sequence). The chain's CDR3 is CASSIVRDWTGKNNYGYTF. CDR3 DNA: TGTGCCAGTAGTATAGTTAGGGACTGGACAGGAAAGAATAACTATGGCTACACCTTC. Filled out from reference TRBV19 and TRBJ1-2, the complete variable domain reads DGGITQSPKYLFRKEGQNVTLSCEQNLNHDAMYWYRQDPGQGLRLIYYSQIVNDFQKGDIAEGYSVSREKKESFPLTVTSAQKNPTAFYLCASSIVRDWTGKNNYGYTFGSGTRLTVV.

In its sample, this clone was seen once. The chain couples TRBV7-8 to TRBJ2-3; 11 nucleotides align to TRBD1. The length of the CDR3 is 17 residues. Germline CDR1 SGHVS, CDR2 FQNEAQ. The J segment lost 5 bases and the V segment lost 4 bases, leaving 11 bases of the junction unmatched. The chain's CDR3 is CASSWTEGQGARDTQYF. The CDR3 DNA follows: TGTGCCAGCAGCTGGACCGAAGGACAGGGGGCGAGAGATACGCAGTATTTT. Combining the CDR3 with reference TRBV7-8 and TRBJ2-3 gives the whole variable domain GAGVSQSPRYKVAKRGQDVALRCDPISGHVSLFWYQQALGQGPEFLTYFQNEAQLDKSGLPSDRFFAERPEGSVSTLKIQRTQQEDSAVYLCASSWTEGQGARDTQYFGPGTRLTVL.

This clone has only one observation. The chain carries TRBV4-1 and TRBJ2-1, with TRBD1 matching over 7 bases. The CDR3 consists of 17 residues. The J segment lost 5 bases and the V segment lost 10 bases, leaving 20 bases of the junction unmatched. Germline CDR1 MGHRA, CDR2 YSYEKL. The CDR3 reads CATREQGTGTANNEQFF. Written as DNA, the CDR3 is TGCGCCACCAGGGAACAGGGAACCGGGACAGCGAACAATGAGCAGTTCTTC.

The J gene is TRBJ1-2, the V gene TRBV11-3; 7 positions match TRBD1. Trimming removed 2 bases from V and 4 bases from J; junction bases left unmatched: 4. This CDR3 has 14 amino acids. The germline V gene encodes CDR1 SGHNT and CDR2 YENEEA. Here the CDR3 reads CASSLLGDSYGYTF. DNA of the CDR3: TGTGCCAGCAGCTTACTTGGGGACAGCTATGGCTACACCTTC.